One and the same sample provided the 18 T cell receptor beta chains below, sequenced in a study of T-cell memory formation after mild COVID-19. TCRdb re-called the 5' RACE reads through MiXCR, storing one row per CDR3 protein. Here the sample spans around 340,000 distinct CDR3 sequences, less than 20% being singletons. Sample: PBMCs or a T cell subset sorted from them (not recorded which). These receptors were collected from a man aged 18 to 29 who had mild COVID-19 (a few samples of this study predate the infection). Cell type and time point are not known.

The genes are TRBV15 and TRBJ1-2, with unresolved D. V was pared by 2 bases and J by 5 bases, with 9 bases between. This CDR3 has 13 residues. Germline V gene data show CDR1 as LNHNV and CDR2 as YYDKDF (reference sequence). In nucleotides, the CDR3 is TGTGCCACCAGCAGACAGGCTCTTTATGGCTACACCTTC. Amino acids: CATSRQALYGYTF.

DNA of the CDR3: TGTGCCAGCAGTCCTACGCACCTCTATTACACTGAAGCTTTCTTT. It is translated as CASSPTHLYYTEAFF. The chain carries TRBV27 and TRBJ1-1; no clear D gene. Germline-derived CDR1 and CDR2 are MNHEY and SMNVEV (reference sequence). The CDR3 is 15 amino acids. The germline V and J ends were trimmed by 5 bases and 3 bases, with 16 bases remaining between them.

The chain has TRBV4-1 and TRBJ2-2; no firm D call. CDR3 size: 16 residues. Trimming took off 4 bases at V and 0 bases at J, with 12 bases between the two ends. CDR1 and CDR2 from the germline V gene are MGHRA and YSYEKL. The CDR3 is CASSRVLNSNTGELFF. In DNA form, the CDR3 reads TGCGCCAGCAGCCGGGTGTTGAACTCGAACACCGGGGAGCTGTTTTTT.

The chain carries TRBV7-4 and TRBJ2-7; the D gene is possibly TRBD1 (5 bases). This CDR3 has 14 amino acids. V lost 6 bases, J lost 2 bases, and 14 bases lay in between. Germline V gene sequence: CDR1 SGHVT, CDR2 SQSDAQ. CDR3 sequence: CASRGRVDAYEQYF. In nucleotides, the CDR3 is TGTGCCAGCAGGGGCAGGGTAGATGCCTACGAGCAGTACTTC. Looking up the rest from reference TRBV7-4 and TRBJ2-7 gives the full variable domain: GAGVSQSPRYKVAKRGRDVALRCDSISGHVTLYWYRQTLGQGSEVLTYSQSDAQRDKSGRPSGRFSAERPERSVSTLKIQRTEQGDSAVYLCASRGRVDAYEQYFGPGTRLTVT.

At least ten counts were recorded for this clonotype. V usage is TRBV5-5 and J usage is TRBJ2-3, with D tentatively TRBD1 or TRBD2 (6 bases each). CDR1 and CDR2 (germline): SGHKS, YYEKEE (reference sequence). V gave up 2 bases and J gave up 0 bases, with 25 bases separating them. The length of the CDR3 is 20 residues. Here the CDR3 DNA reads TGTGCCAGCAGCTTTCTCAGGGGAGGATGGGCCATTGCAAGCACAGATACGCAGTATTTT. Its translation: CASSFLRGGWAIASTDTQYF.

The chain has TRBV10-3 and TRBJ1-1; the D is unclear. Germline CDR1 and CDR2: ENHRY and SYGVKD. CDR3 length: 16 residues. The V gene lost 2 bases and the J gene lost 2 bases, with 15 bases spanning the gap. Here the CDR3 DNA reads TGTGCCATCAGTGAGCCAAGAGGTGGTGGCAACACTGAAGCTTTCTTT. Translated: CAISEPRGGGNTEAFF.

The CDR3 region is CASSRTPWTEAFF. The DNA of the CDR3 is TGTGCCAGCAGTAGGACCCCGTGGACTGAAGCTTTCTTT. The V gene is TRBV6-2 or TRBV6-3, the J gene TRBJ1-1; D unresolved. V shed 5 bases and J shed 5 bases, with 12 bases lying between them. Germline CDR1 is MNHEY and CDR2 is SVGEGT. This CDR3 has 13 residues.

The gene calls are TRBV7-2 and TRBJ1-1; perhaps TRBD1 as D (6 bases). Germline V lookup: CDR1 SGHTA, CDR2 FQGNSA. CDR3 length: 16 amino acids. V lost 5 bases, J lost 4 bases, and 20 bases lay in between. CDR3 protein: CASSPRGSGYGTEAFF. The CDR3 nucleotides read TGTGCCAGCAGCCCTAGGGGGTCGGGGTACGGCACTGAAGCTTTCTTT.

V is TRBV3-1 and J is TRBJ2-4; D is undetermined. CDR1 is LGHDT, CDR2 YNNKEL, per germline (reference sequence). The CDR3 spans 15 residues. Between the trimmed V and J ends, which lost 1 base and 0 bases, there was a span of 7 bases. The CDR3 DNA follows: TGTGCCAGCAGCCAAGTTTACTTAGCCAAAAACATTCAGTACTTC. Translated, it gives CASSQVYLAKNIQYF. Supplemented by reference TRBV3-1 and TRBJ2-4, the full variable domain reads DTAVSQTPKYLVTQMGNDKSIKCEQNLGHDTMYWYKQDSKKFLKIMFSYNNKELIINETVPNRFSPKSPDKAHLNLHINSLELGDSAVYFCASSQVYLAKNIQYFGAGTRLSVL.

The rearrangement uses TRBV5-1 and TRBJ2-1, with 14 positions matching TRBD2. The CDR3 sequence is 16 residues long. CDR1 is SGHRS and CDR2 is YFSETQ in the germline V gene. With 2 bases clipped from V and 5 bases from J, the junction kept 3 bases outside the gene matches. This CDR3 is CASSFRLAGGHNEQFF. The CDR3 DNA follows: TGCGCCAGCAGCTTCCGACTAGCGGGAGGGCACAATGAGCAGTTCTTC.

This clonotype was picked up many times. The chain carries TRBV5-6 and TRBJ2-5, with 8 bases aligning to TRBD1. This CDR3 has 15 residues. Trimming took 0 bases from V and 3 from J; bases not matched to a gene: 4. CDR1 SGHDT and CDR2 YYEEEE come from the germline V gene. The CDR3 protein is CASSLVDRVEETQYF. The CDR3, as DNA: TGTGCCAGCAGCTTGGTGGACAGGGTGGAAGAGACCCAGTACTTC.

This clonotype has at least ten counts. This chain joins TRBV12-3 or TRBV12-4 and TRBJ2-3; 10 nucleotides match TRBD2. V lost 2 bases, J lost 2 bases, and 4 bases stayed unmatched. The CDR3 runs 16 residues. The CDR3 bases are TGTGCCAGCAGTTTAAGGCTAGCGGGGGTCACAGATACGCAGTATTTT. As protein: CASSLRLAGVTDTQYF.

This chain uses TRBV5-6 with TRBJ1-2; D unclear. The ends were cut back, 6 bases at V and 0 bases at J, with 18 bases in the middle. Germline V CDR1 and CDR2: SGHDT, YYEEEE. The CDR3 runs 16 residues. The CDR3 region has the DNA TGTGCCAGCACTCCAATGAGAAGGTTAGCTAACTATGGCTACACCTTC. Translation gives CASTPMRRLANYGYTF.

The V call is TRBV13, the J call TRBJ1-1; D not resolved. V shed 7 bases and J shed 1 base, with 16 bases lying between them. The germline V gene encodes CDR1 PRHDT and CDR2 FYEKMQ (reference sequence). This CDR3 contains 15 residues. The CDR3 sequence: CASIRDRRRNTEAFF. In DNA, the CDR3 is TGTGCCAGCATTAGAGACCGTCGAAGGAACACTGAAGCTTTCTTT.

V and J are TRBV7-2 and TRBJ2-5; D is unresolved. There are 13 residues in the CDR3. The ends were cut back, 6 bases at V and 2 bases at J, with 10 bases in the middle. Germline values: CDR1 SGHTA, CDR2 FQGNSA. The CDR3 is CASRPRAQETQYF. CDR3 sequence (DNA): TGTGCCAGCAGACCTAGGGCGCAAGAGACCCAGTACTTC.

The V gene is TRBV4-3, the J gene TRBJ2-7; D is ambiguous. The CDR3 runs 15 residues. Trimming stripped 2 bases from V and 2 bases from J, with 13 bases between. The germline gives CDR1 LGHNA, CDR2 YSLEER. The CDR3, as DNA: TGCGCCAGCAGCCAAACTACTTCCCCACCCTACGAGCAGTACTTC. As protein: CASSQTTSPPYEQYF.

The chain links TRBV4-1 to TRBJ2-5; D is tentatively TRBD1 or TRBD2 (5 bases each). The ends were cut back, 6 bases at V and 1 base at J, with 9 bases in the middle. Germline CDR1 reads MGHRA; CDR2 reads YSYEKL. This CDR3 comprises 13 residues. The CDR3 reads CASSRGTQETQYF. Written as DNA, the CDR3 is TGCGCCAGCAGTAGAGGGACCCAAGAGACCCAGTACTTC.

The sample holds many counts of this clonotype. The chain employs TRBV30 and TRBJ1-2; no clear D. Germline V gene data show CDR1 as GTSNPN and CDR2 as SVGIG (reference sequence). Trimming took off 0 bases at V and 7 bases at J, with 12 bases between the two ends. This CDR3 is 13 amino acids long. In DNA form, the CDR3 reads TGTGCCTGGAGTGTACTCGGGTCGGCTGGCTACACCTTC. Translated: CAWSVLGSAGYTF.